This TCR beta chain was identified in a study of regulatory T cells in long-lasting Graves disease. Per the germline V gene, CDR1 is MDHEN and CDR2 is SYDVKM. The CDR3 has 15 amino acids. Deletions cut 6 bases from V and 9 bases from J, with 18 bases between. As to time point: persistent/refractory GD, antithyroid drugs over 5 years with positive TRAb. The TCR library used RNA extracted from PBMCs. This clonotype has at least ten counts. Library construction for TCR beta used iRepertoire HTBI primers and Arm-PCR of CDR3 regions. TCRdb itself ran the multiplex PCR reads through MiXCR, one entry per CDR3 protein. Of 390,000 or so distinct CDR3 sequences listed, approximately 25% are singletons.

This sequence was found in a woman aged 40 to 50 with Graves disease. This chain links TRBV28 with TRBJ1-6; TRBD1 might be the D (6 bases). The input for sequencing was peripheral blood mononuclear cells (PBMCs), taken when the disease was refractory, from a patient treated with antithyroid drugs. CDR3 residues: CASSREGGAASPLHF. For the CDR3, the DNA is TGTGCCAGCAGCAGGGAAGGGGGTGCTGCTTCACCCCTCCACTTT.